Listed below are T cell receptor beta chains from one sample, sequenced in a study of regulatory T cells in long-lasting Graves disease. From the multiplex PCR reads, TCRdb called clonotypes with MiXCR, one entry per CDR3 protein. The data contain around 330,000 distinct CDR3 sequences, 15% to 20% of them seen just once; the ten biggest clones take up roughly 35%. Sequenced material: peripheral blood mononuclear cells (PBMCs), taken at new diagnosis, from a patient treated with antithyroid drugs. These receptors were obtained from a female donor with Graves disease. Each CDR3 is given with its conserved first and last residue. Fields, in order: clone size, D gene, V gene, J gene, CDR3 DNA, CDR3 protein. A D gene is named only where the DNA matches it firmly. Only some rows state a clone size, as once, few, many or a class for expanded clones.

NA	NA	TRBV14	TRBJ2-2	TGTGCCAGCAGCCGGGGACGGGCCTCCGGGGAGCTGTTTTTT	CASSRGRASGELFF
NA	TRBD2	TRBV6-2/TRBV6-3	TRBJ2-3	TGTGCCAGCAGTTACACGGGACTAGCGGGAAGCACAGATACGCAGTATTTT	CASSYTGLAGSTDTQYF
many	TRBD1	TRBV20-1	TRBJ2-5	TGCAGTGGGGGACGGGGACAGGCGGCAGAGACCCAGTACTTC	CSGGRGQAAETQYF
many	NA	TRBV30	TRBJ2-2	TGTGCCTGGAGTGTAACCGGGGAGCTGTTTTTT	CAWSVTGELFF
NA	NA	TRBV27	TRBJ2-7	TGTGCCAGCAGTTTCAGGAGGTCCTCCTACGAGCAGTACTTC	CASSFRRSSYEQYF
few	NA	TRBV7-9	TRBJ1-3	TGTGCCAGCAGCTTAATTACGGGGCTGGGGACCCACTCTGGAAACACCATATATTTT	CASSLITGLGTHSGNTIYF
few	NA	TRBV11-3	TRBJ2-7	TGTGCCAGCAGTTCAGCGGCTTTCTCCTACGAGCAGTACTTC	CASSSAAFSYEQYF
few	TRBD1	TRBV15	TRBJ1-2	TGTACCACCAGCAGTACAGGGGGTGTTGGCTATGGCTACACCTTC	CTTSSTGGVGYGYTF
NA	NA	TRBV13	TRBJ2-7	TGTGCCAGCAGCATCAACAGGGATTCCTACGAGCAGTACTTC	CASSINRDSYEQYF
NA	NA	TRBV28	TRBJ1-1	TGTGCCAGCAGTTCCGAGGGGATGAACACTGAAGCTTTCTTT	CASSSEGMNTEAFF
NA	NA	TRBV24-1	TRBJ1-1	TGTGCCACCGCCGGAACTGGGGACACTGAAGCTTTCTTT	CATAGTGDTEAFF
NA	TRBD2	TRBV11-2	TRBJ2-3	TGTGCCAGCAGCTTCCGAGAGGTCTGGGTAGCGGGTGCAGATACGCAGTATTTT	CASSFREVWVAGADTQYF
many	TRBD1	TRBV5-4	TRBJ1-2	TGTGCCAGCAGCTCGAGGGGGCGGCAGGGCTACACCTTC	CASSSRGRQGYTF
many	TRBD1	TRBV19	TRBJ1-1	TGTGCCAGTAGTATAGCGGACAGGGGAACTGAAGCTTTCTTT	CASSIADRGTEAFF
many	NA	TRBV19	TRBJ1-6	TGTGCCAGTAGTAATCAGGGAAATAATTCACCCCTCCACTTT	CASSNQGNNSPLHF
NA	TRBD2	TRBV12-3/TRBV12-4	TRBJ2-5	TGTGCCAGCAGTTTAGTAGCGGGAGGTGGAGAGACCCAGTACTTC	CASSLVAGGGETQYF
NA	NA	TRBV9	TRBJ2-1	TGTGCCAGCAGCGACCACTCCGGACACGGATACAATGAGCAGTTCTTC	CASSDHSGHGYNEQFF
many	TRBD1	TRBV6-5	TRBJ1-1	TGTGCCAGCAGTTACACAGACAGGGCCATTGAAGCTTTCTTT	CASSYTDRAIEAFF
many	TRBD2	TRBV3-1	TRBJ2-1	TGTGCCAGCAGCCAAGGGGGACTAGCGGACAATGAGCAGTTCTTC	CASSQGGLADNEQFF
many	TRBD1	TRBV12-3/TRBV12-4	TRBJ2-2	TGTGCCAGCAGACCCTTACTCAGGGGGCTCGGGGAGCTGTTTTTT	CASRPLLRGLGELFF
many	NA	TRBV28	TRBJ2-1	TGTGCCAGCAGTTTCAGGGGGGCGGCGAATGAGCAGTTCTTC	CASSFRGAANEQFF
NA	TRBD1	TRBV28	TRBJ2-3	TGTGCCAGCAGTTTGGGAGAGGGGGCCACAGATACGCAGTGTTTT	CASSLGEGATDTQCF
many	NA	TRBV12-3/TRBV12-4	TRBJ1-6	TGTGCCAGCAGTTTGGGGGGGCTCTCACCCCTCCACTTT	CASSLGGLSPLHF
many	TRBD1	TRBV29-1	TRBJ1-2	TGCAGCGCCCAGCCACAGGGGAACTATGGCTACACCTTC	CSAQPQGNYGYTF
many	NA	TRBV18	TRBJ1-4	TGTGCCAGCTCACCGCGGCCGGGGGAAAAACTGTTTTTT	CASSPRPGEKLFF
many	NA	TRBV2	TRBJ1-3	TGTGCCAGCAGTGCCACAGCGGGAAACACCATATATTTT	CASSATAGNTIYF
NA	TRBD2	TRBV29-1	TRBJ2-1	TGCAGCGCCGATCCTACAGCGGGAGGGTACAATGAGCAGTTCTTC	CSADPTAGGYNEQFF
NA	TRBD2	TRBV7-3	TRBJ2-3	TGTGCCAGCAGCTTAGGTCAAGCGGGGGATACGCAGTATTTT	CASSLGQAGDTQYF
many	TRBD1	TRBV12-5	TRBJ1-2	TGTGCTAGTGGTTTGGCGACAGGGTATGGCTATGGCTACACCTTC	CASGLATGYGYGYTF
many	NA	TRBV2	TRBJ2-5	TGTGCCAGCAGTGTTACCCGGGAGACCCAGTACTTC	CASSVTRETQYF
few	TRBD2	TRBV19	TRBJ2-4	TGTGCCAGTAGGGGACTAGCGGGGAAACTATTC	CASRGLAGKLF
many	NA	TRBV10-3	TRBJ2-7	TGTGCCACCAGCTCGGGGGGCACCTACGAGCAGTACTTC	CATSSGGTYEQYF
NA	TRBD1	TRBV6-1	TRBJ1-1	TGTGCCAGCATTAACAGGGGGCGCGACGAGGACACTGAAGCTTTCTTT	CASINRGRDEDTEAFF
NA	TRBD2	TRBV9	TRBJ2-1	TGTGCCAGCAGCGTACGAACTAGCGGGACCAATGAGCAGTTCTTC	CASSVRTSGTNEQFF
few	NA	TRBV28	TRBJ1-2	TGTGCCAGCAGTTTACTATCCCTTAACTATGGCTACACCTTC	CASSLLSLNYGYTF
NA	NA	TRBV2	TRBJ2-1	TGTGCCAGCATGGACGGATACAATGAGCAGTTCTTC	CASMDGYNEQFF
many	TRBD2	TRBV6-1	TRBJ2-1	TGTGCCAGCACCGACATAGCGGGAGGGCCAAATGAGCAGTTCTTC	CASTDIAGGPNEQFF
many	TRBD1	TRBV5-1	TRBJ1-4	TGCGCCAGCAGCGCAACAGGGGCGAGTGGAAAACTGTTTTTT	CASSATGASGKLFF
many	NA	TRBV10-2	TRBJ2-5	TGCGCCAGCAGCGGACCTGCCGGCGAGACCCAGTACTTC	CASSGPAGETQYF
NA	TRBD1	TRBV5-1	TRBJ2-5	TGCGCCAGCAGCACAGGGGGCCAACAAGAGACCCAGTACTTC	CASSTGGQQETQYF
few	TRBD2	TRBV5-1	TRBJ2-2	TGCGCCAGCAGCTTATCTAGCGGGATTACCGGGGAGCTGTTTTTT	CASSLSSGITGELFF
once	NA	TRBV6-1	TRBJ1-2	TGTGCCAGCAGTGAAATTTTGGGGCAGACTAACTATGGCTACACCTTC	CASSEILGQTNYGYTF